The 26 T cell receptor beta chains below come from one sample, sequenced in a study of T cells and Merkel cell carcinoma outcomes. Sequenced by immunoSEQ multiplex PCR; TCRdb stores in-frame clones only, minus some. In the table there are approximately 7,000 clones, 80% to 95% of which are singletons. Input material: tumor tissue from Merkel cell carcinoma. The receptor set was obtained from a human donor with Merkel cell carcinoma.

This clone was recorded only once. This chain uses TRBV6-1 with TRBJ1-2; D is unresolved. This CDR3 spans 12 amino acids. The V end was cut by 3 bases, the J end by 5 bases, with 7 bases between. The V gene's germline CDR1 is MNHNS and CDR2 SASEGT. Here the CDR3 DNA reads TGTGCCAGCAGTGACGACATTTATGGCTACACCTTC. Amino acids: CASSDDIYGYTF.

This clone was recorded once. CDR3 in DNA: TGTGCCAGCAGCCACACTAGTGTTACAAATACGCAGTATTTT. It encodes CASSHTSVTNTQYF. The chain employs TRBV7-3 and TRBJ2-3, with D maybe TRBD2 (5 bases). Germline values: CDR1 SGHTA, CDR2 FQGTGA. V lost 5 bases, J lost 7 bases, and 16 bases lay in between. This CDR3 has 14 residues.

The CDR3 nucleotides read TGTGCCAGCAGCTCCCCTTTACAGGGGGCGTCTAACTATGGCTACACCTTC. It codes for CASSSPLQGASNYGYTF. The V and J genes are TRBV7-8 and TRBJ1-2; 9 bases match TRBD1. CDR3 length: 17 residues. With 4 bases clipped from V and 0 bases from J, the junction kept 9 bases outside the gene matches. Germline V gives CDR1 SGHVS, CDR2 FQNEAQ.

This chain links TRBV4-1 with TRBJ2-7; possible D gene TRBD1, 7 bases. Germline V gene sequence: CDR1 MGHRA, CDR2 YSYEKL. The V end lost 2 bases, the J end lost 9 bases, and 26 bases lay between the germline ends. This CDR3 comprises 17 residues. CDR3 region: CASSQTPDRPEGQVQYF. The DNA of the CDR3 is TGCGCCAGCAGCCAAACCCCGGACAGGCCGGAGGGTCAGGTGCAGTACTTC.

This clone showed up just once. This chain links TRBV5-6 with TRBJ2-5; 10 bases fit TRBD2. The CDR3 is 15 residues long. Germline assignment: CDR1 SGHDT and CDR2 YYEEEE. The V segment lost 1 base and the J segment 5 bases; nucleotides outside the gene matches: 5. This CDR3 reads CASSLRSGGLETQYF. CDR3 sequence (DNA): TGTGCCAGCAGCTTGCGTAGCGGGGGGCTGGAGACCCAGTACTTC.

The J gene is TRBJ2-1, the V gene TRBV11-2, with TRBD1 as a possible D gene (5 bases). Germline CDR1 SGHAT, CDR2 FQNNGV. V was shortened by 5 bases and J by 5 bases, with 16 bases between the two germline ends. The CDR3 loop spans 15 amino acids. The CDR3 loop reads CASSGMGLRNNEQFF. CDR3 bases: TGTGCCAGCAGCGGAATGGGGCTCAGGAACAATGAGCAGTTCTTC.

The chain is built from TRBV5-4 and TRBJ1-2, with TRBD1 matching over 7 bases. The CDR3 has 15 amino acids. V gave up 0 bases and J gave up 7 bases; unmatched junction bases: 9. Germline CDR1 is SGHNT and CDR2 is YYREEE (reference sequence). The CDR3 DNA follows: TGTGCCAGCAGCTTGGATAGGCGACAGGGAGGTGGCTACACCTTC. Residues: CASSLDRRQGGGYTF.

The chain combines TRBV14 with TRBJ2-3, with 7 bases identical to TRBD1. V lost 6 bases to trimming and J lost 4 bases; unmatched junction nucleotides: 7. The CDR3 extends over 14 amino acids. In germline, CDR1 is SGHDN, CDR2 FVKESK. Written as DNA, the CDR3 is TGTGCCAGCAGTTTAGGGGGCGCGGCAGATACGCAGTATTTT. It encodes CASSLGGAADTQYF.

The chain recombines TRBV11-3 with TRBJ2-5; no clear D gene. The CDR3 length is 15 residues. Germline lookup yields CDR1 SGHNT and CDR2 YENEEA. Trimming left V 5 bases short and J 1 base short, with 14 bases between. CDR3 in amino acids: CASSPRMGSQETQYF. DNA of the CDR3: TGTGCCAGCAGCCCCAGGATGGGCTCCCAAGAGACCCAGTACTTC.

This sequence joins TRBV9 and TRBJ2-3, with TRBD2 matching over 10 bases. Germline CDR1 and CDR2: SGDLS and YYNGEE. This CDR3 has 18 amino acids. V lost 0 bases, J lost 0 bases, and 7 bases stayed unmatched. DNA for the CDR3: TGTGCCAGCAGCGTAGGAGGTAGCGGGGGGTCTAGCACAGATACGCAGTATTTT. Residues: CASSVGGSGGSSTDTQYF. The variable domain in full, completed from reference TRBV9 and TRBJ2-3, reads DSGVTQTPKHLITATGQRVTLRCSPRSGDLSVYWYQQSLDQGLQFLIQYYNGEERAKGNILERFSAQQFPDLHSELNLSSLELGDSALYFCASSVGGSGGSSTDTQYFGPGTRLTVL.

This chain links TRBV7-6 with TRBJ2-1, with 9 positions matching TRBD2. Germline lookup yields CDR1 SGHVS and CDR2 FNYEAQ. The trim removed 5 bases at V and 3 bases at J, leaving 5 bases unmatched. This CDR3 is built from 15 residues. In DNA, the CDR3 is TGTGCCAGCAGCCCGAGCGGGGGGCTCTACAATGAGCAGTTCTTC. It translates to CASSPSGGLYNEQFF.

The chain combines TRBV2 with TRBJ2-7; TRBD1 might be the D (5 bases). Germline assignment: CDR1 SNHLY and CDR2 FYNNEI. The CDR3 covers 13 residues. V was shortened by 4 bases and J by 6 bases, with 13 bases between the two germline ends. The CDR3: CASSALDTSEQYV. In nucleotides, the CDR3 is TGTGCCAGCAGTGCTCTGGACACGTCCGAGCAGTACGTC.

This clone showed up just once. The chain recombines TRBV4-2 with TRBJ2-2; D may be TRBD2 (5 bases). The ends were cut back, 4 bases at V and 1 base at J, with 10 bases in the middle. CDR3 length: 15 amino acids. Germline assignment: CDR1 LGHNA and CDR2 YNFKEQ. The CDR3, as DNA: TGTGCCAGCAGCCTGAGGGCCCAGAACACCGGGGAGCTGTTTTTT. This sequence encodes CASSLRAQNTGELFF.

The genes are TRBV19 and TRBJ1-1; D remains ambiguous. Trimming took off 2 bases at V and 7 bases at J, with 11 bases between the two ends. CDR1 is LNHDA, CDR2 SQIVND, per germline (reference sequence). The CDR3 length is 13 residues. This CDR3 reads CASSIYIRGEAFF. In DNA form, the CDR3 reads TGTGCCAGTAGTATATATATACGAGGTGAAGCTTTCTTT.

The J gene is TRBJ1-4, the V gene TRBV19; 7 bases agree with TRBD1. Trimming removed 4 bases from V and 8 bases from J; junction bases left unmatched: 10. CDR3 length: 15 amino acids. Germline-derived CDR1 and CDR2 are LNHDA and SQIVND (reference sequence). CDR3 bases: TGTGCCAGTAGTACCAACCGACAGGGACGGGAAAAACTGTTTTTT. Protein sequence: CASSTNRQGREKLFF. The entire variable domain, with the rest obtained from reference TRBV19 and TRBJ1-4, is as follows: DGGITQSPKYLFRKEGQNVTLSCEQNLNHDAMYWYRQDPGQGLRLIYYSQIVNDFQKGDIAEGYSVSREKKESFPLTVTSAQKNPTAFYLCASSTNRQGREKLFFGSGTQLSVL.

V gene TRBV29-1 combines with J gene TRBJ1-1, with 9 bases aligning to TRBD1. The V gene end was trimmed by 6 bases and the J gene end by 5 bases; junction bases not matched to a gene: 13. The CDR3 spans 15 residues. The germline CDR1 and CDR2 sequences are SQVTM and ANQGSEA. The CDR3 DNA reads TGCAGCGTGCTAAGTAGGGACAGGGCGGGTACTGAAGCTTTCTTT. Translation gives CSVLSRDRAGTEAFF.

The J gene is TRBJ1-2, the V gene TRBV4-3; D uncertain. Trimming stripped 0 bases from V and 7 bases from J, with 12 bases between. Germline values: CDR1 LGHNA, CDR2 YSLEER. This CDR3 has 14 amino acids. The CDR3 is CASSQDLIWPGYTF. The CDR3 DNA reads TGCGCCAGCAGCCAAGATCTCATCTGGCCTGGCTACACCTTC.

This chain links TRBV6-5 with TRBJ1-2; D gene unclear. V lost 5 bases and J 1 base, leaving 11 bases between the germline ends. Germline CDR1 MNHEY, CDR2 SVGAGI. The length of the CDR3 is 14 residues. The DNA for the CDR3 is TGTGCCAGCAGTCCTCACAGATTTAACTATGGCTACACCTTC. Protein sequence: CASSPHRFNYGYTF.

This rearrangement joins TRBV14 to TRBJ1-3; weak D call: TRBD1 (5 bases). The germline CDR1 and CDR2 sequences are SGHDN and FVKESK. The CDR3 runs to 14 residues. Deletions cut 6 bases from V and 6 bases from J, with 15 bases between. The DNA of the CDR3 is TGTGCCAGCAGGAGGAGGGGAATAGAAAACACCATATATTTT. Translating gives CASRRRGIENTIYF. Filled out from reference TRBV14 and TRBJ1-3, the complete variable domain reads EAGVTQFPSHSVIEKGQTVTLRCDPISGHDNLYWYRRVMGKEIKFLLHFVKESKQDESGMPNNRFLAERTGGTYSTLKVQPAELEDSGVYFCASRRRGIENTIYFGEGSWLTVV.

This clone showed up just once. CDR3 loop: CASSPRDRGQHEQYV. CDR3 DNA sequence: TGTGCCAGCTCACCTCGGGACAGGGGGCAACACGAGCAGTACGTC. The rearrangement links TRBV18 to TRBJ2-7; the match to TRBD1 covers 12 bases. The CDR3 runs to 15 residues. Unmatched junction bases numbered 5, after V lost 3 bases and J lost 5 bases. Germline CDR1 and CDR2: KGHSH and LQKENI.

The V gene is TRBV27, the J gene TRBJ1-6; D unclear. This CDR3 is 14 amino acids long. Germline V CDR1 and CDR2: MNHEY, SMNVEV (reference sequence). V was trimmed by 3 bases and J by 9 bases, leaving 12 bases between them. CDR3 residues: CASSFIMPSSPLHF. CDR3 DNA: TGTGCCAGCAGTTTTATAATGCCGAGTTCACCCCTCCACTTT.

The V call is TRBV11-3, the J call TRBJ2-3; 9 positions agree with TRBD2. The ends lost 4 bases at V and 5 bases at J; junction bases unmatched: 10. CDR1 and CDR2 from the germline V gene are SGHNT and YENEEA. The CDR3 covers 16 residues. The chain's CDR3 is CASSSYSGGGGDTQYF. The CDR3 DNA sequence: TGTGCCAGCAGCTCCTATAGCGGGGGCGGAGGAGATACGCAGTATTTT. Full variable domain (rest looked up from reference TRBV11-3 and TRBJ2-3): EAGVVQSPRYKIIEKKQPVAFWCNPISGHNTLYWYLQNLGQGPELLIRYENEEAVDDSQLPKDRFSAERLKGVDSTLKIQPAELGDSAVYLCASSSYSGGGGDTQYFGPGTRLTVL.

The chain carries TRBV7-9 and TRBJ2-1; 14 nucleotides line up with TRBD2. With V trimmed by 2 bases and J by 7 bases, 10 bases remained unmatched. The CDR3 totals 18 residues. Germline lookup yields CDR1 SEHNR and CDR2 FQNEAQ (reference sequence). This CDR3 is CASSLPSRLAGGQNEQFF. Written as DNA, the CDR3 is TGTGCCAGCAGCTTACCCAGCCGACTAGCGGGGGGGCAGAATGAGCAGTTCTTC. Full variable domain (rest looked up from reference TRBV7-9 and TRBJ2-1): DTGVSQNPRHKITKRGQNVTFRCDPISEHNRLYWYRQTLGQGPEFLTYFQNEAQLEKSRLLSDRFSAERPKGSFSTLEIQRTEQGDSAMYLCASSLPSRLAGGQNEQFFGPGTRLTVL.

The gene calls are TRBV7-2 and TRBJ2-5; D is unresolved. V was pared by 1 base and J by 4 bases, with 10 bases between. The CDR3 spans 14 residues. The germline CDR1 and CDR2 sequences are SGHTA and FQGNSA. CDR3 amino acids: CASSLGYRAETQYF. The CDR3 bases are TGTGCCAGCAGCTTAGGTTATAGGGCAGAGACCCAGTACTTC.

The V call is TRBV10-3, the J call TRBJ2-6; no clear D gene. V was pared by 10 bases and J by 0 bases, with 10 bases between. Per germline, CDR1 ENHRY and CDR2 SYGVKD. There are 14 residues in the CDR3. Here the CDR3 reads CATPFGSGANVLTF. CDR3 in DNA: TGTGCCACCCCATTTGGCTCTGGGGCCAACGTCCTGACTTTC.

Turning to this clone: At one boundary the junction diverges from the germline segment, which might be a read error. DNA of the CDR3: TGTGTCAGCAGTGTGGGGTCAAGGGAAAAACTGTTTTTT. Protein sequence: CVSSVGSREKLFF. This chain connects TRBV2 to TRBJ1-4; the D is unclear. Germline V gene sequence: CDR1 SNHLY, CDR2 FYNNEI. This CDR3 has 13 amino acids.